This T cell receptor beta chain was obtained from a study of T cell repertoires in cytomegalovirus infection. Overall study: A matching HLA type, together with CMV infection, was signaled by public TCR beta signatures.

TCRdb analysed the reads with MiXCR anew, one entry per CDR3 protein. Seen here are hundreds of thousands of distinct CDR3 sequences, 20% to 30% observed once, and the top ten hold approximately 8.2%. This clonotype has a handful of counts. The antigen is undetermined. The study's findings and limits: CMV carriers having the relevant HLA were flagged by cumulative public TCR beta family frequency. The ex vivo response was dominated by HLA-C-restricted CMV-specific TCR beta clonotypes.

Sequenced input: CD8+ T cells from PBMCs. The TCR was taken from a human donor in good health (CMV status not recorded). Some clones in this sample may be carry-over from other donors' samples.

DNA for the CDR3: TGTGCCAGCACCCAGGGAGGCTACGAGCAGTACTTC. Translated: CASTQGGYEQYF. The chain uses TRBV7-9 and TRBJ2-7; perhaps TRBD2 as D (6 bases). The CDR3 has 12 residues. From germline, CDR1 is SEHNR and CDR2 FQNEAQ (reference sequence). V was trimmed by 7 bases and J by 3 bases, leaving 10 bases between them.